This T cell receptor (beta chain) appears in the sequencing data of a study of blood T cell repertoires in COVID-19. Original methodology: Amplification from reference gene primers served as the basis for estimated nucleated cell counts. The table came from immunoSEQ multiplex PCR; TCRdb's copy has only in-frame clones and leaves some out. The DNA gave D and trimming, while V, J and clone size come from that table. In the table there are 330,000 or so clones, about nine tenths of which are singletons. This CDR3 comprises 12 residues. The germline V and J ends were trimmed by 3 bases and 12 bases, with 14 bases remaining between them. The germline V gene encodes CDR1 ENHRY and CDR2 SYGVKD.

The V gene is TRBV10-3, the J gene TRBJ1-2; D remains ambiguous. The TCR comes from a woman in her fifties or sixties with COVID-19, enrolled during active disease. The sequenced material came from peripheral blood. CDR3 loop: CAISDIPRSDTF. In nucleotides, the CDR3 is TGTGCCATCAGTGACATCCCGAGGTCCGACACCTTC.